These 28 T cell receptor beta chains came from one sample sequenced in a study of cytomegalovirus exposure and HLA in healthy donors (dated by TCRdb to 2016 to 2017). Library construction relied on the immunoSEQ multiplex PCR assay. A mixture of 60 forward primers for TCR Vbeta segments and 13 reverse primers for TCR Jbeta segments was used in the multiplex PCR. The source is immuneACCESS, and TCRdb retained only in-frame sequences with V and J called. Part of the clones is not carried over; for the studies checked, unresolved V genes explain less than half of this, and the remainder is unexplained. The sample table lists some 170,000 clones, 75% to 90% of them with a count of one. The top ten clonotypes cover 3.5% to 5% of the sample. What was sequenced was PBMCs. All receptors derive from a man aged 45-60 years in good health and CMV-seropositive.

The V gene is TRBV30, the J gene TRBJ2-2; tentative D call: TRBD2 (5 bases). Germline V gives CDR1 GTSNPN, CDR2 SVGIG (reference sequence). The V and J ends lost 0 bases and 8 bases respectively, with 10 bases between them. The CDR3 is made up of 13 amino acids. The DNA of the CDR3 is TGTGCCTGGAGTGTACTAGGGTTAGGGGAGCTGTTTTTT. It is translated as CAWSVLGLGELFF.

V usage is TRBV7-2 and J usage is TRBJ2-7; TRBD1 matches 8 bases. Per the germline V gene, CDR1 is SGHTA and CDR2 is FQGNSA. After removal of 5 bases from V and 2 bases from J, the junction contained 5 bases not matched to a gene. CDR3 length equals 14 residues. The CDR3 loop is CASSRDRTAYEQYF. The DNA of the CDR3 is TGTGCCAGCAGCCGGGACAGGACTGCCTACGAGCAGTACTTC.

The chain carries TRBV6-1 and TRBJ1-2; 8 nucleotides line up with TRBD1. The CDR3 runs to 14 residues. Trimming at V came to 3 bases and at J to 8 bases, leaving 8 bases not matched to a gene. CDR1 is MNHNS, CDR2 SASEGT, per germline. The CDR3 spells CASSELGAGGGYTF. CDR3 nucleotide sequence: TGTGCCAGCAGTGAGCTAGGGGCAGGGGGCGGCTACACCTTC.

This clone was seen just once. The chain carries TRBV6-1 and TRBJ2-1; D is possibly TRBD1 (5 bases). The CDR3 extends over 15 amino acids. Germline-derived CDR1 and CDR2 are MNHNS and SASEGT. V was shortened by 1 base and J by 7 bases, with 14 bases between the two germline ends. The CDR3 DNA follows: TGTGCCAGCAGTGAAGGGACAATGTACACTAATGAGCAGTTCTTC. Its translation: CASSEGTMYTNEQFF.

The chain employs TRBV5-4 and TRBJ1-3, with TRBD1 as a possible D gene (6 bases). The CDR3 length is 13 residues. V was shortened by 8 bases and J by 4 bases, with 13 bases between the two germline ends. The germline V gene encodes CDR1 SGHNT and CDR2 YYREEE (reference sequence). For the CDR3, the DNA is TGTGCCAGTCGAACGACAGGAGGAAACACCATATATTTT. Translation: CASRTTGGNTIYF.

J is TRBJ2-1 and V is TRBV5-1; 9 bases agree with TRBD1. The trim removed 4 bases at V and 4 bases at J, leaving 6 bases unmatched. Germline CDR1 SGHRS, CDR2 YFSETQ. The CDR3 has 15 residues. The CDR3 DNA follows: TGCGCCAGCAGCCAGACAGGGGGTGAATACAATGAGCAGTTCTTC. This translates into CASSQTGGEYNEQFF.

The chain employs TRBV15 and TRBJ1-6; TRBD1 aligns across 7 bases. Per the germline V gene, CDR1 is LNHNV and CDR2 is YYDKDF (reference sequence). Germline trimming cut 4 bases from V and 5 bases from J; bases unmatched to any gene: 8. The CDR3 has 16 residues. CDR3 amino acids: CATSTYRGQHNSPLHF. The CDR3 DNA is TGTGCCACCAGCACATACAGGGGCCAGCATAATTCACCCCTCCACTTT. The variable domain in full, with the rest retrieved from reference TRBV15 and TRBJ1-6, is DAMVIQNPRYQVTQFGKPVTLSCSQTLNHNVMYWYQQKSSQAPKLLFHYYDKDFNNEADTPDNFQSRRPNTSFCFLDIRSPGLGDTAMYLCATSTYRGQHNSPLHFGNGTRLTVT.

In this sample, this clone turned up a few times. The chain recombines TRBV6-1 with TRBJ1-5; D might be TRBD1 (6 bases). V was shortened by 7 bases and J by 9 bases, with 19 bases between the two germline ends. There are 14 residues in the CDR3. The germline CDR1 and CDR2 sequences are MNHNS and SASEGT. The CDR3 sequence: CASTYRETNGPQHF. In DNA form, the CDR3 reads TGTGCCAGCACCTACAGGGAGACTAATGGGCCCCAGCATTTT.

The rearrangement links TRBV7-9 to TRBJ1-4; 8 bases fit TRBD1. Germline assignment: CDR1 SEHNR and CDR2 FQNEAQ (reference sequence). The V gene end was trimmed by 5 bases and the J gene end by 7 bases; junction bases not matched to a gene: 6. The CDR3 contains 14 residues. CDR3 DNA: TGTGCCAGCAGCATCGGACAGGGAGGTGAAAAACTGTTTTTT. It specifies CASSIGQGGEKLFF. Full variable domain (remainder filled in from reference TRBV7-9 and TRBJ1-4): DTGVSQNPRHKITKRGQNVTFRCDPISEHNRLYWYRQTLGQGPEFLTYFQNEAQLEKSRLLSDRFSAERPKGSFSTLEIQRTEQGDSAMYLCASSIGQGGEKLFFGSGTQLSVL.

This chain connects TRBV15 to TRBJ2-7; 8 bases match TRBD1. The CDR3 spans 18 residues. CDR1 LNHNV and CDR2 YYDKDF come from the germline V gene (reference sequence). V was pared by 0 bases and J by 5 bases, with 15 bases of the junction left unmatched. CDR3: CATSRDPRRTGLRNEQYF. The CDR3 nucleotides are TGTGCCACCAGCAGAGATCCCCGTCGGACAGGGCTAAGGAACGAGCAGTACTTC.

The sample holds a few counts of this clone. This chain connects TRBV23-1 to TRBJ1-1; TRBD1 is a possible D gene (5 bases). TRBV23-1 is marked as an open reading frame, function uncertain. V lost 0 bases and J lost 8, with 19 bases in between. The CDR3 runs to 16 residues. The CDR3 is CASSQSPREDTDEAFF. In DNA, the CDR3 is TGCGCCAGCAGTCAATCTCCCCGAGAGGACACTGACGAAGCTTTCTTT.

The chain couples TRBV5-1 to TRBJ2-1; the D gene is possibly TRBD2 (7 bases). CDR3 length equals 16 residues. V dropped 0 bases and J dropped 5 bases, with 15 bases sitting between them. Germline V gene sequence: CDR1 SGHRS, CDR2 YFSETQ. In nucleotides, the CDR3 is TGCGCCAGCAGCTTGGAGAGGGGGGGACTAAACAATGAGCAGTTCTTC. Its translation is CASSLERGGLNNEQFF.

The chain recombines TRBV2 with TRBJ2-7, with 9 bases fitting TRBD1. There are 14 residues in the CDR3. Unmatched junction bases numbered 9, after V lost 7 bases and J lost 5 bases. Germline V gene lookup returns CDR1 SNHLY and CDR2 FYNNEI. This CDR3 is CASTLRTGGHEQYF. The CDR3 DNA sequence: TGTGCCAGCACCCTCCGCACAGGGGGCCACGAGCAGTACTTC.

CDR3 in DNA: TGTGCCAGCAGACCAGGGGCCGTTGGGCCCTATGGCTACACCTTC. Translation gives CASRPGAVGPYGYTF. V gene TRBV6-5 combines with J gene TRBJ1-2; TRBD1 is a possible D gene (6 bases). CDR1 is MNHEY and CDR2 is SVGAGI in the germline V gene. The CDR3 extends over 15 amino acids. The germline V and J ends were trimmed by 6 bases and 4 bases, with 18 bases remaining between them.

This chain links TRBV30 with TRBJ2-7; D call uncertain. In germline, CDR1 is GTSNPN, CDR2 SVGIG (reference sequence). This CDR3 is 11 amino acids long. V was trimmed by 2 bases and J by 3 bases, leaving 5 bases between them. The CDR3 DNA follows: TGTGCCTGGAGTCTGTACTACGAGCAGTACTTC. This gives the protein CAWSLYYEQYF.

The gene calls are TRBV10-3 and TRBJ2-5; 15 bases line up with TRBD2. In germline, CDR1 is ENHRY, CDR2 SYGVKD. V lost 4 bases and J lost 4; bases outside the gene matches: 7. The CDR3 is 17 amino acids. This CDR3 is CAISGTSGGAGRETQYF. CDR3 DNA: TGTGCCATCAGTGGGACTAGCGGGGGGGCAGGCAGAGAGACCCAGTACTTC.

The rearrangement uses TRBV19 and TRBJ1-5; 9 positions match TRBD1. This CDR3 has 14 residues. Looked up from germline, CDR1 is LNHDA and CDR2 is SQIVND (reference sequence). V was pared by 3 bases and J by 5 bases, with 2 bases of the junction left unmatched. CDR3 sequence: CASSIRDRDQPQHF. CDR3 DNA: TGTGCCAGTAGTATTCGGGACAGGGATCAGCCCCAGCATTTT.

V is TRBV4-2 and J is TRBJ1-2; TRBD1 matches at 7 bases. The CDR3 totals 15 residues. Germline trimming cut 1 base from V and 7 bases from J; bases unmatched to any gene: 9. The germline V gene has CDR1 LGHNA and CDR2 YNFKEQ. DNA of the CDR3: TGTGCCAGCAGCCAAGCTTTAGACAGGGAAACTGGCTACACCTTC. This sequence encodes CASSQALDRETGYTF.

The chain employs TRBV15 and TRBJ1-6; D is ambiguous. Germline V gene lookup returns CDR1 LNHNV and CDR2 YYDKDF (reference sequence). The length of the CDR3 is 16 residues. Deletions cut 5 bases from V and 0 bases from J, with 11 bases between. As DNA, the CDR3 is TGTGCCACCAGCGGTACAAGAATCTCCTATAATTCACCCCTCCACTTT. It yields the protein CATSGTRISYNSPLHF.

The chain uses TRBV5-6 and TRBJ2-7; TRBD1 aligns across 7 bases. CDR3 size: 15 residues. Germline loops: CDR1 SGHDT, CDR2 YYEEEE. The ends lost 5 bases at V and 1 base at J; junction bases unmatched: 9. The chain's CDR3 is CASSNRGILSYEQYF. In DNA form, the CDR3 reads TGTGCCAGCAGTAACAGGGGCATTCTATCCTACGAGCAGTACTTC. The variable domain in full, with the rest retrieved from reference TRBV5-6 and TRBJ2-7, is DAGVTQSPTHLIKTRGQQVTLRCSPKSGHDTVSWYQQALGQGPQFIFQYYEEEERQRGNFPDRFSGHQFPNYSSELNVNALLLGDSALYLCASSNRGILSYEQYFGPGTRLTVT.

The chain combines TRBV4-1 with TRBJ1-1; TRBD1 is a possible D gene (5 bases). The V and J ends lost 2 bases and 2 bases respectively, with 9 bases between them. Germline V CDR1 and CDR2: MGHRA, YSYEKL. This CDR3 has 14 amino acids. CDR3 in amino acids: CASSQQGLNTEAFF. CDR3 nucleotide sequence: TGCGCCAGCAGCCAACAGGGACTAAACACTGAAGCTTTCTTT.

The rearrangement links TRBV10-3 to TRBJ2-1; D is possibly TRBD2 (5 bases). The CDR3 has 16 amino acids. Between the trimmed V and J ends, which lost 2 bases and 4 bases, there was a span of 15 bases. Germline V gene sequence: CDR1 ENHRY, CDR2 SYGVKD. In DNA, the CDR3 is TGTGCCATCAGTGAGCCGGTAGAACGAGGGTACAATGAGCAGTTCTTC. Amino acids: CAISEPVERGYNEQFF.

The CDR3 region has the DNA TGTGCCAGCAGCGGCGGACTAGTAGGCGTCTACGAGCAGTACTTC. It translates to CASSGGLVGVYEQYF. The gene calls are TRBV9 and TRBJ2-7; 7 positions match TRBD2. CDR1 is SGDLS, CDR2 YYNGEE, per germline. The V and J ends lost 3 bases and 3 bases, in that order; junction bases with no gene match: 9. The CDR3 length is 15 residues.

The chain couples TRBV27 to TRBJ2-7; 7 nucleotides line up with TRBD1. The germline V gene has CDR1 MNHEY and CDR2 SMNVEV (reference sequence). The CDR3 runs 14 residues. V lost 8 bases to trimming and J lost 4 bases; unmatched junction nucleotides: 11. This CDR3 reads CASVIRDSRYEQYF. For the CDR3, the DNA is TGTGCCAGCGTTATCCGGGACAGTCGGTACGAGCAGTACTTC.

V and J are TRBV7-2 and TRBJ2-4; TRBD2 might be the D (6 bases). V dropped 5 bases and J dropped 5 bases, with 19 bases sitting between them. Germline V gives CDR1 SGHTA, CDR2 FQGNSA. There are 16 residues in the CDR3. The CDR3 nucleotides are TGTGCCAGCAGCCCCGTCGGAGGGGCAGGGCAAAACATTCAGTACTTC. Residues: CASSPVGGAGQNIQYF.

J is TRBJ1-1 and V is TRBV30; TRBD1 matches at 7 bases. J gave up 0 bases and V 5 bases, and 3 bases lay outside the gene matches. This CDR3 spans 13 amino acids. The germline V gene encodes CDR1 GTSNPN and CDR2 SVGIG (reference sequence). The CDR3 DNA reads TGTGCCTGGGACGGGACAGTGAACACTGAAGCTTTCTTT. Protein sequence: CAWDGTVNTEAFF.

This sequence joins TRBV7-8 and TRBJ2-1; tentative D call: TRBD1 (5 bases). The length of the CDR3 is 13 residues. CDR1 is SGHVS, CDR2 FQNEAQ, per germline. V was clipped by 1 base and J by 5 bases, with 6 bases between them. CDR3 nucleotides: TGTGCCAGCAGCTTAGACAGGAACAATGAGCAGTTCTTC. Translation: CASSLDRNNEQFF.

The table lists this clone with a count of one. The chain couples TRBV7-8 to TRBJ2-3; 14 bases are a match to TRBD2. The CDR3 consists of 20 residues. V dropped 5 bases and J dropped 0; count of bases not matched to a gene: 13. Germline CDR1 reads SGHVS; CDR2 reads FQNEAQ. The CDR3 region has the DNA TGTGCCAGCAGCCCAGAGTGGGGACTAGCGGGAGTTGAGAGCACAGATACGCAGTATTTT. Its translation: CASSPEWGLAGVESTDTQYF. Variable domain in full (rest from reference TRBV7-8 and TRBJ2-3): GAGVSQSPRYKVAKRGQDVALRCDPISGHVSLFWYQQALGQGPEFLTYFQNEAQLDKSGLPSDRFFAERPEGSVSTLKIQRTQQEDSAVYLCASSPEWGLAGVESTDTQYFGPGTRLTVL.